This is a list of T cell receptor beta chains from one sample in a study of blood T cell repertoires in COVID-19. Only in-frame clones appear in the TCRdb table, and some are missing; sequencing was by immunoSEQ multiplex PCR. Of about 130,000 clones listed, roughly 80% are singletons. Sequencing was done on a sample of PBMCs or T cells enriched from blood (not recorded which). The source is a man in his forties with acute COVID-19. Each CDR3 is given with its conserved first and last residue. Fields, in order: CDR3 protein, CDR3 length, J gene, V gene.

CDR3aa: CASSESPGQGLEKLFF; len: 16; j_gene: TRBJ1-4; v_gene: TRBV10-1
CDR3aa: CASRASGYEQYF; len: 12; j_gene: TRBJ2-7; v_gene: TRBV7-9
CDR3aa: CASSVTTGGTEAFF; len: 14; j_gene: TRBJ1-1; v_gene: TRBV28
CDR3aa: CASSEGAASNNSPLHF; len: 16; j_gene: TRBJ1-6; v_gene: TRBV2
CDR3aa: CASRPTPGQGDHEQFF; len: 16; j_gene: TRBJ2-1; v_gene: TRBV7-9
CDR3aa: CASSLWTGTGNTIYF; len: 15; j_gene: TRBJ1-3; v_gene: TRBV5-1
CDR3aa: CASSEGLAGGEQYF; len: 14; j_gene: TRBJ2-7; v_gene: TRBV6-1
CDR3aa: CASSSQEVSGNTIYF; len: 15; j_gene: TRBJ1-3; v_gene: TRBV7-2
CDR3aa: CASSQGVRTSEWQYF; len: 15; j_gene: TRBJ2-7; v_gene: TRBV4-2
CDR3aa: CASSRGGDTQYF; len: 12; j_gene: TRBJ2-3; v_gene: TRBV6-2/TRBV6-3
CDR3aa: CASSLDRGDLYEQYF; len: 15; j_gene: TRBJ2-7; v_gene: TRBV5-1
CDR3aa: CASSLRANYGYTF; len: 13; j_gene: TRBJ1-2; v_gene: TRBV28
CDR3aa: CSVGTGQNTGELFF; len: 14; j_gene: TRBJ2-2; v_gene: TRBV29-1
CDR3aa: CASSPVDREGYGYTF; len: 15; j_gene: TRBJ1-2; v_gene: TRBV18
CDR3aa: CASSLRDRSYEQYF; len: 14; j_gene: TRBJ2-7; v_gene: TRBV7-8
CDR3aa: CASSPTGQYTQYF; len: 13; j_gene: TRBJ2-3; v_gene: TRBV11-3
CDR3aa: CASSYLAGGEFF; len: 12; j_gene: TRBJ2-1; v_gene: TRBV7-9
CDR3aa: CASSLGGYQPQHF; len: 13; j_gene: TRBJ1-5; v_gene: TRBV5-6
CDR3aa: CASSLLGQETQYF; len: 13; j_gene: TRBJ2-5; v_gene: TRBV27
CDR3aa: CASSEEGSTDTQYF; len: 14; j_gene: TRBJ2-3; v_gene: TRBV6-4
CDR3aa: CASSYSTAETQYF; len: 13; j_gene: TRBJ2-5; v_gene: TRBV6-5
CDR3aa: CATSDHPRKDTQYF; len: 14; j_gene: TRBJ2-3; v_gene: TRBV24-1
CDR3aa: CATSRGEGTIGTGELFF; len: 17; j_gene: TRBJ2-2; v_gene: TRBV15
CDR3aa: CASSPRAGGNNSPLHF; len: 16; j_gene: TRBJ1-6; v_gene: TRBV19
CDR3aa: CAISEGGYGYTF; len: 12; j_gene: TRBJ1-2; v_gene: TRBV10-3
CDR3aa: CSASDRTGSYNEQFF; len: 15; j_gene: TRBJ2-1; v_gene: TRBV20-1
CDR3aa: CASSQDLDTQYF; len: 12; j_gene: TRBJ2-3; v_gene: TRBV4-1
CDR3aa: CASSADGSSYNEQFF; len: 15; j_gene: TRBJ2-1; v_gene: TRBV5-8
CDR3aa: CASSPDRGGYGYTF; len: 14; j_gene: TRBJ1-2; v_gene: TRBV6-4
CDR3aa: CASSQAAGIYGYTF; len: 14; j_gene: TRBJ1-2; v_gene: TRBV3-1/TRBV3-2
CDR3aa: CASSNPMATSPYGYTF; len: 16; j_gene: TRBJ1-2; v_gene: TRBV19
CDR3aa: CAISADLGNQPQHF; len: 14; j_gene: TRBJ1-5; v_gene: TRBV10-3
CDR3aa: CASQKSTGSRGYTF; len: 14; j_gene: TRBJ1-2; v_gene: TRBV28
CDR3aa: CASSATGVETQYF; len: 13; j_gene: TRBJ2-5; v_gene: TRBV11-3
CDR3aa: CASSRTGKFATNEKLFF; len: 17; j_gene: TRBJ1-4; v_gene: TRBV7-6
CDR3aa: CASTYGGPGTGELFF; len: 15; j_gene: TRBJ2-2; v_gene: TRBV7-2